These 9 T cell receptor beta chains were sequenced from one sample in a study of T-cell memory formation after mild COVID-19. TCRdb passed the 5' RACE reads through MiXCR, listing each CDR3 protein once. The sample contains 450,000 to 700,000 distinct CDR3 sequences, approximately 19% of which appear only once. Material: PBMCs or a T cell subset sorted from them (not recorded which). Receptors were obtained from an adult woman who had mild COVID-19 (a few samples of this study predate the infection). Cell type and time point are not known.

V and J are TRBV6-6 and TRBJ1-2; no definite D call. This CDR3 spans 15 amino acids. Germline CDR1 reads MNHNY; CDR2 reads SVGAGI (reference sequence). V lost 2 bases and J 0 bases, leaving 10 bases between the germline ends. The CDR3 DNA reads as TGTGCCAGCAGTTACACCCGGACTGCTAACTATGGCTACACCTTC. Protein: CASSYTRTANYGYTF.

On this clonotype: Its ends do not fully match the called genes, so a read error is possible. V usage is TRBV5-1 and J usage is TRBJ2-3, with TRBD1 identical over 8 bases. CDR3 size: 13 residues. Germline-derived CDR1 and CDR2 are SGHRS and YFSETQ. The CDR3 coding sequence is TGCGCCATCAGCGTGGGACAGGCAGATACGCAGTATTTT. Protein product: CAISVGQADTQYF.

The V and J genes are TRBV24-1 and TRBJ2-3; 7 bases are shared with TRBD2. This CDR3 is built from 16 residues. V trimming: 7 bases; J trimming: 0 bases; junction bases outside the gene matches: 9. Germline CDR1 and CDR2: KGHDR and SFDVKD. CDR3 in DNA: TGTGCCACCAGCCCCCTAAGCGGGGTGAGCACAGATACGCAGTATTTT. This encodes CATSPLSGVSTDTQYF.

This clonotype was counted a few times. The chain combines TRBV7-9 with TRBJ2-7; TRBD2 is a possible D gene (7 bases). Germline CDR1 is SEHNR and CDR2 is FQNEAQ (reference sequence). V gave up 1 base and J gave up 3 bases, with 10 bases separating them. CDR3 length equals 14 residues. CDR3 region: CASSLGEGDYEQYF. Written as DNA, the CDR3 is TGTGCCAGCAGCTTAGGGGAGGGGGACTACGAGCAGTACTTC.

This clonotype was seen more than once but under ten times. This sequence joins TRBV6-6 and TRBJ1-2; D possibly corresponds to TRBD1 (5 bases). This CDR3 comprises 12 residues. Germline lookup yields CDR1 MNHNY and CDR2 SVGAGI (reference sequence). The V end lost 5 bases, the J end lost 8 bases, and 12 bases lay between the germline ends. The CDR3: CASSGTIGGYTF. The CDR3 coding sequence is TGTGCCAGCAGTGGGACCATCGGGGGCTACACCTTC.

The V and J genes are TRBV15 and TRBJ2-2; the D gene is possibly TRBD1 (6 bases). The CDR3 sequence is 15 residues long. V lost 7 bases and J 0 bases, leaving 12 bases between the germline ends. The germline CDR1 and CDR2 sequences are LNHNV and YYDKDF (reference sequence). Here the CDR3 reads CATKGDMTNTGELFF. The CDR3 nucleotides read TGTGCCACCAAGGGGGACATGACGAACACCGGGGAGCTGTTTTTT.

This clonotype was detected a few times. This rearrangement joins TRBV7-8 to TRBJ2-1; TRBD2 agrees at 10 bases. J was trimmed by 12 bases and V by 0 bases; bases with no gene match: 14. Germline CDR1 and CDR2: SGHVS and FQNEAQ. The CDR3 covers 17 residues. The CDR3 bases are TGTGCCAGCAGCTTAGCGAGGTTTCTAGCGGGAGATCAGGGGCAGTTCTTC. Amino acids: CASSLARFLAGDQGQFF.

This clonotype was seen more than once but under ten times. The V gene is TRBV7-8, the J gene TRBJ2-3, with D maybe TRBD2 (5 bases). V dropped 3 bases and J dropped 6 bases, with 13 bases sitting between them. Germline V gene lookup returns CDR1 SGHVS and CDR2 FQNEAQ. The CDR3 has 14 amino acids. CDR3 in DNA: TGTGCCAGCAGCTTCGGGGTACTCCGGGATACGCAGTATTTT. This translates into CASSFGVLRDTQYF.

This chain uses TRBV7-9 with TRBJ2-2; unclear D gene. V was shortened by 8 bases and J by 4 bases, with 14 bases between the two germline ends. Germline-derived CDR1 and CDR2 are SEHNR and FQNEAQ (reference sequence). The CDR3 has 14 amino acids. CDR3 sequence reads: CASRVAVVTGELFF. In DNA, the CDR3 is TGTGCCAGCCGCGTGGCAGTCGTCACCGGGGAGCTGTTTTTT.